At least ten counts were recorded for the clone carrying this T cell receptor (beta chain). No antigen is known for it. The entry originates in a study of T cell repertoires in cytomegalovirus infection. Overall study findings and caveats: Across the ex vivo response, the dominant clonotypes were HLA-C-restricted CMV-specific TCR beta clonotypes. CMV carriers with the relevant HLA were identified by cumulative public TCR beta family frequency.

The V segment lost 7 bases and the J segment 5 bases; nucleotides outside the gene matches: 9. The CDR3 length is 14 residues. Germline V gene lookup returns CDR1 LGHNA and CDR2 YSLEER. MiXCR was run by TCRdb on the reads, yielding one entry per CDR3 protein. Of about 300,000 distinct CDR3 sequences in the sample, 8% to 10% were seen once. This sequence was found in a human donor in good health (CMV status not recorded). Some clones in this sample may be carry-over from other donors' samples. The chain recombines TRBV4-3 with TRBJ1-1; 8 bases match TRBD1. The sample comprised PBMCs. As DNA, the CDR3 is TGCGCCAGCACCGTCGATCGGACAGGGACTGAAGCTTTCTTT. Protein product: CASTVDRTGTEAFF.